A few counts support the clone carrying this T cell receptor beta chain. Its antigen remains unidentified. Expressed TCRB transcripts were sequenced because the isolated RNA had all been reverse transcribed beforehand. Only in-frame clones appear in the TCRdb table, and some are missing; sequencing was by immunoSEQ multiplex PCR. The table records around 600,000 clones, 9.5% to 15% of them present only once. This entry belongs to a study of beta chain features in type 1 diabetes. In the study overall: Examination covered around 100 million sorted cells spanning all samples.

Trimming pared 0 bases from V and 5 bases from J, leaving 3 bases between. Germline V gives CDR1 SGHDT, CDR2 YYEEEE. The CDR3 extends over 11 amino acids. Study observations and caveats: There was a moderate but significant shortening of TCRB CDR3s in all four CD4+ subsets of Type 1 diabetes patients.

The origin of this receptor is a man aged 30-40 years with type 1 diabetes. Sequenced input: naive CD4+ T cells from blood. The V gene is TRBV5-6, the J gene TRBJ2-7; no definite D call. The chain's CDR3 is CASSLVNEQYF. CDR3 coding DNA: TGTGCCAGCAGCTTGGTAAACGAGCAGTACTTC. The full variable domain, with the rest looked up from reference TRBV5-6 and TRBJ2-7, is DAGVTQSPTHLIKTRGQQVTLRCSPKSGHDTVSWYQQALGQGPQFIFQYYEEEERQRGNFPDRFSGHQFPNYSSELNVNALLLGDSALYLCASSLVNEQYFGPGTRLTVT.